These 16 T cell receptor beta chains were sequenced from one sample in a study of control samples from healthy donors and cancer patients. Sequencing was performed with immunoSEQ multiplex PCR; in TCRdb, only in-frame clones are kept and a portion is missing. The sample lists some 120,000 clones, around 90% occurring once. The sample taken for sequencing was blood. The receptors were sampled from a man aged 18 to 29 in good health.

The chain combines TRBV10-2 with TRBJ1-3; D remains ambiguous. Trimming removed 3 bases from V and 1 base from J, with 10 bases in between. This CDR3 spans 15 amino acids. From germline, CDR1 is WSHSY and CDR2 SAAADI. CDR3 sequence: CASSEAVGSGNTIYF. CDR3 nucleotides: TGCGCCAGCAGTGAAGCCGTCGGATCTGGAAACACCATATATTTT.

The V gene is TRBV24-1, the J gene TRBJ2-2; 12 bases match TRBD2. Germline V gene data show CDR1 as KGHDR and CDR2 as SFDVKD. V shed 8 bases and J 3 bases; nucleotides not matched to a gene: 0. The CDR3 length is 14 residues. The CDR3 nucleotides read TGTGCCACCACTAGCGGGAGGGACACCGGGGAGCTGTTTTTT. This encodes CATTSGRDTGELFF.

This clone was recorded a few times. The rearrangement joins TRBV19 to TRBJ1-4; tentative D call: TRBD1 (5 bases). Between the trimmed V and J ends, which lost 1 base and 6 bases, there was a span of 12 bases. The CDR3 covers 15 residues. Per germline, CDR1 LNHDA and CDR2 SQIVND (reference sequence). In DNA form, the CDR3 reads TGTGCCAGTAGTATAGTTAGAGGCAGGGATGAAAAACTGTTTTTT. Residues: CASSIVRGRDEKLFF. The full variable domain, its missing parts supplied by reference TRBV19 and TRBJ1-4, is DGGITQSPKYLFRKEGQNVTLSCEQNLNHDAMYWYRQDPGQGLRLIYYSQIVNDFQKGDIAEGYSVSREKKESFPLTVTSAQKNPTAFYLCASSIVRGRDEKLFFGSGTQLSVL.

The rearrangement links TRBV30 to TRBJ2-5, with a weak D call TRBD2 (5 bases). CDR1 is GTSNPN and CDR2 is SVGIG in the germline V gene (reference sequence). The ends were cut back, 4 bases at V and 5 bases at J, with 14 bases in the middle. The CDR3 runs to 13 residues. CDR3 in DNA: TGTGCCTGGACCACTTTCTCGGGGGAGACCCAGTACTTC. Its translation is CAWTTFSGETQYF.

The chain combines TRBV27 with TRBJ1-6, with no clear D. CDR1 is MNHEY and CDR2 is SMNVEV in the germline V gene (reference sequence). V lost 2 bases and J 0 bases, leaving 8 bases between the germline ends. This CDR3 spans 16 amino acids. The CDR3 loop is CASSLGRSSYNSPLHF. In DNA form, the CDR3 reads TGTGCCAGCAGTTTAGGTCGCAGCTCCTATAATTCACCCCTCCACTTT.

This sequence joins TRBV2 and TRBJ2-7, with TRBD1 identical over 7 bases. CDR3 length: 16 amino acids. Trimming removed 6 bases from V and 1 base from J; junction bases left unmatched: 12. Germline values: CDR1 SNHLY, CDR2 FYNNEI. The CDR3, as DNA: TGTGCCAGCAGCGCAATTGACCGGGACAGTTCCTACGAGCAGTACGTC. It encodes CASSAIDRDSSYEQYV.

CDR3 residues: CASSQVLSGTSDTDTQYF. CDR3 in DNA: TGCGCCAGCAGCCAAGTCCTTTCCGGGACTAGCGACACAGATACGCAGTATTTT. The chain links TRBV4-3 to TRBJ2-3, with 10 positions matching TRBD2. The CDR3 extends over 18 amino acids. V trimming: 1 base; J trimming: 2 bases; junction bases outside the gene matches: 9. Germline V gene sequence: CDR1 LGHNA, CDR2 YSLEER.

This clone was picked up one time. The rearrangement joins TRBV30 to TRBJ1-5; D unclear. Trimming shortened V by 1 base and J by 3 bases, and 10 bases separated the two germline ends. The CDR3 has 14 residues. The germline gives CDR1 GTSNPN, CDR2 SVGIG (reference sequence). CDR3 bases: TGTGCCTGGAGTGGGGTTGGAGCCAATCAGCCCCAGCATTTT. Encoded protein: CAWSGVGANQPQHF.

The table lists this clone with a count of one. The chain is built from TRBV19 and TRBJ1-1; D ambiguous. The CDR3 covers 10 residues. V shed 6 bases and J shed 7 bases, with 6 bases lying between them. Germline values: CDR1 LNHDA, CDR2 SQIVND (reference sequence). CDR3 nucleotides: TGTGCCAGTAGGGGAAGTGAAGCTTTCTTT. Its protein product is CASRGSEAFF. Full variable domain (outside the CDR3, taken from reference TRBV19 and TRBJ1-1): DGGITQSPKYLFRKEGQNVTLSCEQNLNHDAMYWYRQDPGQGLRLIYYSQIVNDFQKGDIAEGYSVSREKKESFPLTVTSAQKNPTAFYLCASRGSEAFFGQGTRLTVV.

A word on this clone: At the DNA level, this CDR3 is encoded by other sequences in the same sample as well. This chain uses TRBV18 with TRBJ2-3; 11 bases map to TRBD1. There are 14 residues in the CDR3. With 6 bases clipped from V and 4 bases from J, the junction kept 3 bases outside the gene matches. From germline, CDR1 is KGHSH and CDR2 LQKENI. In DNA form, the CDR3 reads TGTGCCAGCTCCCCGGGACAGGGGGCAGATACGCAGTATTTT. It codes for CASSPGQGADTQYF.

This rearrangement joins TRBV2 to TRBJ2-1, with D possibly called TRBD1 or TRBD2 (5 bases each). Trimming left V 5 bases short and J 9 bases short, with 17 bases between. Germline loops: CDR1 SNHLY, CDR2 FYNNEI. CDR3 length: 14 residues. Written as DNA, the CDR3 is TGTGCCAGCAGTCCTCCTGGACTGGGGCCTGAGCAGTTCTTC. Its protein is CASSPPGLGPEQFF.

The chain links TRBV5-4 to TRBJ1-6; no clear D. The CDR3 is 14 amino acids. Germline V gene sequence: CDR1 SGHNT, CDR2 YYREEE (reference sequence). Trimming cost V 0 bases and J 7 bases, with 8 bases left between them. The CDR3, as DNA: TGTGCCAGCAGCTTGGAGCGGGCCAATTCACCCCTCCACTTT. This gives the protein CASSLERANSPLHF.

This clone was recorded a few times. The V and J genes are TRBV6-2 or TRBV6-3 and TRBJ2-7, with 7 bases fitting TRBD2. J lost 4 bases, V lost 2 bases, and 8 bases had no gene match. CDR1 is MNHEY and CDR2 is SVGEGT in the germline V gene. This CDR3 has 15 amino acids. The CDR3 spells CASSYGGSSGYEQYV. As DNA, the CDR3 is TGTGCCAGCAGTTACGGCGGGAGCTCCGGGTACGAGCAGTACGTC.

The chain combines TRBV6-2 or TRBV6-3 with TRBJ2-7; the D is unclear. CDR1 is MNHEY, CDR2 SVGEGT, per germline. V was pared by 2 bases and J by 4 bases, with 9 bases between. The CDR3 sequence is 13 residues long. CDR3 loop: CASSYRVPYEQYF. CDR3 sequence (DNA): TGTGCCAGCAGTTACAGGGTTCCATACGAGCAGTACTTC.

The genes are TRBV7-3 and TRBJ1-1; tentative D call: TRBD1 (5 bases). There are 13 residues in the CDR3. Germline assignment: CDR1 SGHTA and CDR2 FQGTGA. V lost 3 bases to trimming and J lost 6 bases, with 11 bases between them. In nucleotides, the CDR3 is TGTGCCAGCAGCTTCGGTGGGGCGTCTGAAGCTTTCTTT. Protein: CASSFGGASEAFF. The variable domain in full, completed from reference TRBV7-3 and TRBJ1-1, reads GAGVSQTPSNKVTEKGKYVELRCDPISGHTALYWYRQSLGQGPEFLIYFQGTGAADDSGLPNDRFFAVRPEGSVSTLKIQRTERGDSAVYLCASSFGGASEAFFGQGTRLTVV.

In DNA form, the CDR3 reads TGTGCCAGCAGCTTGGAGGGTGGGGAGACCCAGTACTTC. As protein: CASSLEGGETQYF. The chain has TRBV5-5 and TRBJ2-5; no reliable D call. V shed 0 bases and J shed 5 bases, with 8 bases lying between them. This CDR3 comprises 13 residues. Germline CDR1 is SGHKS and CDR2 is YYEKEE (reference sequence).